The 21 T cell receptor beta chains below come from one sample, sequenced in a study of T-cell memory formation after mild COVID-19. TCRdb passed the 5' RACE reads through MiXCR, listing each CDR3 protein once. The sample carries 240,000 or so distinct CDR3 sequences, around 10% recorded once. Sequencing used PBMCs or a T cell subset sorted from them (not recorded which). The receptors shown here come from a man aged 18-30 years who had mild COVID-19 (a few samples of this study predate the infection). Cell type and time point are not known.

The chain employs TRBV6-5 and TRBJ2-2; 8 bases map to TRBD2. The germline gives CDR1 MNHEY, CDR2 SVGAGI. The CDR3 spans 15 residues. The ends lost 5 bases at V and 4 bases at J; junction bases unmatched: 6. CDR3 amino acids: CASSTGAGATGELFF. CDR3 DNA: TGTGCCAGCAGTACAGGAGCGGGGGCCACCGGGGAGCTGTTTTTT.

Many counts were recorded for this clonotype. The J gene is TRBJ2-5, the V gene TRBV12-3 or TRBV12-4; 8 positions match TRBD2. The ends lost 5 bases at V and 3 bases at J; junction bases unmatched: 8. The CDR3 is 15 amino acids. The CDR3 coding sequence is TGTGCCAGCAGTCTTCGCCGGGGGGGGGAAGAGACCCAGTACTTC. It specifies CASSLRRGGEETQYF.

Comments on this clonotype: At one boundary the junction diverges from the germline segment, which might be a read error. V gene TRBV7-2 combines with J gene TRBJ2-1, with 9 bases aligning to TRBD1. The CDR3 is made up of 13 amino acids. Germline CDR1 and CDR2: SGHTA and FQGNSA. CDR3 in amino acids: CASSGGQGRLSAF. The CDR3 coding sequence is TGTGCCAGCAGCGGAGGACAGGGGCGCCTGAGTGCCTTC.

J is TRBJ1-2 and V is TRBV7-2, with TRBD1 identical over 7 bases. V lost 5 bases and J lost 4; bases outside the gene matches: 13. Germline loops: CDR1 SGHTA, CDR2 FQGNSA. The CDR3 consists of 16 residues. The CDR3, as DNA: TGTGCCAGCAGCGCAAACTACAGGGGATCAGTCTATGGCTACACCTTC. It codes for CASSANYRGSVYGYTF.

The CDR3 region is CASSYPGGRDTQYF. Here the CDR3 DNA reads TGTGCCAGCAGCTATCCGGGGGGTCGGGATACGCAGTATTTT. This chain connects TRBV7-2 to TRBJ2-3, with 7 bases identical to TRBD2. The junction had 7 bases not matched to a gene; V was cut back by 4 bases and J by 6 bases. Germline-derived CDR1 and CDR2 are SGHTA and FQGNSA. The CDR3 spans 14 residues.

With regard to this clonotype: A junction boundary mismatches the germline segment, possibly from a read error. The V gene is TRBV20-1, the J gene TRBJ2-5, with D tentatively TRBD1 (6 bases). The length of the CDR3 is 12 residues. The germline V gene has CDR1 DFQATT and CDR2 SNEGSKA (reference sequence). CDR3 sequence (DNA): TGCAGTGCTAGTGAGGGGGAAGAGGCCCAGTACTTC. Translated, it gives CSASEGEEAQYF.

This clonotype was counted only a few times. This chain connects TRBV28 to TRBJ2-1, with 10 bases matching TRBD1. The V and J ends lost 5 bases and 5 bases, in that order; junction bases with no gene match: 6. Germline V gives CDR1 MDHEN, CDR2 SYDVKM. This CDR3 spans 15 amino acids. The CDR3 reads CASSPGTGDDNEQFF. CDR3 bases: TGTGCCAGCAGTCCCGGGACAGGGGACGACAATGAGCAGTTCTTC.

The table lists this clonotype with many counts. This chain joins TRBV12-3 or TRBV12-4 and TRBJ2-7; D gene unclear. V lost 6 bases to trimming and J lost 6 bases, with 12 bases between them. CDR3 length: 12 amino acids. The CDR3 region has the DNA TGTGCCAGCAGCCCCTTGCCCTCCGAGCAGTACGTC. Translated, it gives CASSPLPSEQYV.

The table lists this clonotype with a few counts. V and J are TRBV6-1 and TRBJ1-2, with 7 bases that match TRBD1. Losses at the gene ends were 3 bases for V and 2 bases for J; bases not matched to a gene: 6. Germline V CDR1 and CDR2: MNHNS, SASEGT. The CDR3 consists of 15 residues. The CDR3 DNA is TGTGCCAGCAGTGACCCCGGGACAGCCAACTATGGCTACACCTTC. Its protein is CASSDPGTANYGYTF.

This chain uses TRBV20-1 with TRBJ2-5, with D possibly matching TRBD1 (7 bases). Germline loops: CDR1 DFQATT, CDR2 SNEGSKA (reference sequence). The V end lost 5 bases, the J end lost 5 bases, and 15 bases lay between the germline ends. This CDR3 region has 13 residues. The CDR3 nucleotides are TGCAGTGCTGAGGAGGGGGCGGGCGAGACCCAGTACTTC. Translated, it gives CSAEEGAGETQYF.

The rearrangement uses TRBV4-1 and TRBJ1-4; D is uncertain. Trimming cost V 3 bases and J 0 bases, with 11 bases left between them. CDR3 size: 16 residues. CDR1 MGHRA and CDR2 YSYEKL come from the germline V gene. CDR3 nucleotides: TGCGCCAGCAGCCAGAATCCGGGAACAACTAATGAAAAACTGTTTTTT. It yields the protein CASSQNPGTTNEKLFF.

The CDR3: CASSDEGQGTQYF. The CDR3 DNA reads TGTGCCAGCAGTGACGAGGGACAGGGAACGCAGTATTTT. The rearrangement joins TRBV2 to TRBJ2-3, with TRBD1 matching over 9 bases. This CDR3 has 13 amino acids. Germline trimming cut 3 bases from V and 9 bases from J; bases unmatched to any gene: 4. The V gene's germline CDR1 is SNHLY and CDR2 FYNNEI.

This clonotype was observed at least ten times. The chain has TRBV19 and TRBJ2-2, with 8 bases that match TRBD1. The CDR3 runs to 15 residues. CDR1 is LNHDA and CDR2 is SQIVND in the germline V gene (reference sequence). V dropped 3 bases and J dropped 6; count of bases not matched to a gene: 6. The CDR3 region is CASSIGTGGSGELFF. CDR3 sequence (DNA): TGTGCCAGTAGTATTGGGACAGGAGGGTCCGGGGAGCTGTTTTTT.

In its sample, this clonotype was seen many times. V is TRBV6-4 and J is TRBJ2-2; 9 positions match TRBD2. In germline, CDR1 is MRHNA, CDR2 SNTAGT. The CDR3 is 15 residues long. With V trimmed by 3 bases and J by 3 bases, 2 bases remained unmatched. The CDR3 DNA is TGTGCCAGCAGTGAGCGGGGGGGCGACACCGGGGAGCTGTTTTTT. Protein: CASSERGGDTGELFF.

The CDR3 loop is CASSFALAGGHADTQYF. In DNA, the CDR3 is TGTGCCAGCAGTTTCGCCCTAGCGGGGGGGCATGCAGATACGCAGTATTTT. The J gene is TRBJ2-3, the V gene TRBV27, with 12 bases identical to TRBD2. CDR3 length: 17 residues. The junction had 8 bases not matched to a gene; V was cut back by 3 bases and J by 4 bases. The germline gives CDR1 MNHEY, CDR2 SMNVEV (reference sequence).

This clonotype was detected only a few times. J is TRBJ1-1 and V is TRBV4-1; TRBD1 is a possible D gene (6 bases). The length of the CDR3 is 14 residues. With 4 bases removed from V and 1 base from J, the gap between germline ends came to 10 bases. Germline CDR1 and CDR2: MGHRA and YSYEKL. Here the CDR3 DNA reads TGCGCCAGCAGCCTCGGGGGGGCGAACACTGAAGCTTTCTTT. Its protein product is CASSLGGANTEAFF.

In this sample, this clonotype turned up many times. The DNA of the CDR3 is TGTGCCAGCAGTTTCAAGACTGGGGCCAACGTCCTGACTTTC. It encodes CASSFKTGANVLTF. The chain joins TRBV12-3 or TRBV12-4 to TRBJ2-6, with unresolved D. V was clipped by 3 bases and J by 2 bases, with 5 bases between them. This CDR3 contains 14 residues.

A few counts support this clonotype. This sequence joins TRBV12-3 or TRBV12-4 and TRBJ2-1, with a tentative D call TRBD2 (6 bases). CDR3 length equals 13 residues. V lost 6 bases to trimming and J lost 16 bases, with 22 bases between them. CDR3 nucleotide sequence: TGTGCCAGCAGCCCCCTGGGGGAGGCCCCTTTTTTCTTC. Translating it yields CASSPLGEAPFFF.

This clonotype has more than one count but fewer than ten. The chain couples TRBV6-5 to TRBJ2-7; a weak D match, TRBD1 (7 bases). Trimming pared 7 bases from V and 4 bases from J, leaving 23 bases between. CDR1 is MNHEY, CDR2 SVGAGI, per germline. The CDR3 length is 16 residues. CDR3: CASTLGGAGGQYEQYF. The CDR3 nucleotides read TGTGCCAGCACCCTCGGGGGTGCAGGGGGTCAATACGAGCAGTACTTC.

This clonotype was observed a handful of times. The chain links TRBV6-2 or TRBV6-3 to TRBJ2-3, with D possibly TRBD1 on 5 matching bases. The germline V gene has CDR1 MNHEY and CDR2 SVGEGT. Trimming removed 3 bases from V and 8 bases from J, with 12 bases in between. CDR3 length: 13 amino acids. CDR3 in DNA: TGTGCCAGCAGTTATGGTGGGGCAGCTACGCAGTATTTT. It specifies CASSYGGAATQYF.

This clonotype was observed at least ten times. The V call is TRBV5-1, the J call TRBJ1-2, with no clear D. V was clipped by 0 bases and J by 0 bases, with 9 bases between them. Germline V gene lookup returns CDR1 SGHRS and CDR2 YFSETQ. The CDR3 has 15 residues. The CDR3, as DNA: TGCGCCAGCAGCTTGGCCGGCGGAGCTAACTATGGCTACACCTTC. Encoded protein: CASSLAGGANYGYTF.